This TCR beta chain was observed in a study of patients and donors after allogeneic stem cell transplantation. This clonotype was observed a handful of times. TCRdb redid the calling of the RT-PCR reads with MiXCR, one entry per CDR3 protein. The sample holds hundreds of thousands of distinct CDR3 sequences, roughly 16% seen once. The CDR3 is 13 residues long. Trimming left V 4 bases short and J 0 bases short, with 9 bases between. Germline V gene data show CDR1 as GTSNPN and CDR2 as SVGIG (reference sequence). The chain uses TRBV30 and TRBJ1-1; unclear D gene. The sequence was collected from a human donor who was either an allogeneic HSCT recipient or a stem cell or donor lymphocyte infusion donor (not recorded which). It is not recorded whose cells these are; they may come from a transplant donor. Sequencing used blood, either unsorted or a sorted T cell fraction (not recorded which). The CDR3 region has the DNA TGTGCCTGGAACCCGGCGGTGAACACTGAAGCTTTCTTT. Its translation: CAWNPAVNTEAFF.